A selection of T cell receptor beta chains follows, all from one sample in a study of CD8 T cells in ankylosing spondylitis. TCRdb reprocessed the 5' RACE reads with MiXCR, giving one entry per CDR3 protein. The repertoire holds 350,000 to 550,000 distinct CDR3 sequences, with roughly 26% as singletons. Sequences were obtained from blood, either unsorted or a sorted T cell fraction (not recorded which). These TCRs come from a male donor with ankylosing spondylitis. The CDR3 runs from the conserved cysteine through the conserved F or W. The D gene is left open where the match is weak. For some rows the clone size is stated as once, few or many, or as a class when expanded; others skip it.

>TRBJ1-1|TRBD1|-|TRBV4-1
TGCGCCAGCAGCCGCGATGGACAGGCGTTGAGTGAAGCTTTCTTT
CASSRDGQALSEAFF
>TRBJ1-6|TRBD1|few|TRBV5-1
TGCGCCAGCAGCTTCCTGCCTCCGGGACAGGGTTTAGATAATTCACCCCTCCACTTT
CASSFLPPGQGLDNSPLHF
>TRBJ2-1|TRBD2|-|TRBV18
TGTGCCAGCTCACCATCTAGCGGGGGTAACAATGAGCAGTTCTTC
CASSPSSGGNNEQFF
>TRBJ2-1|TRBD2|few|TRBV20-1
TGCAGTGCTAGAGTTGGGACTAGCGGCTACAATGAGCAGTTCTTC
CSARVGTSGYNEQFF
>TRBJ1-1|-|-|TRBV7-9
TGTGCCAGCAGCTTCAGGGTTGACACTGAAGCTTTCTTT
CASSFRVDTEAFF
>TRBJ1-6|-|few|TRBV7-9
TGTGCCAGCAGCTTAGTAGTTGGGGGGGATAATTCACCCCTCCACTTT
CASSLVVGGDNSPLHF
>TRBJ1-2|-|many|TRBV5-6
TGTGCCAGCAGCTCGGGCTATGGCTACACCTTC
CASSSGYGYTF
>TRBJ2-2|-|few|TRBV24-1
TGTGCCACCAGTGAACCTCGACTGCCCGGGGAGCTGTTTTTT
CATSEPRLPGELFF
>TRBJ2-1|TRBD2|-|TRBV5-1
TGCGCCAGCAGCTTGGAGACTAGCGGAATCAATGAGCAGTTCTTC
CASSLETSGINEQFF
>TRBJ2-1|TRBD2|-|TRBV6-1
TGTGCCACCGGAACTAGCGGGAGGCGGGATGAGCAGTTCTTC
CATGTSGRRDEQFF
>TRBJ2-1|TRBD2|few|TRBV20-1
TGCAGTGCCGGGAGAGCGGGATTCGATGAGCAGTTCTTC
CSAGRAGFDEQFF
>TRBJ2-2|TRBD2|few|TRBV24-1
TGTGCCACCAGTGATTTCGGTGGGACTAGTCCCGGGGAGCTGTTTTTT
CATSDFGGTSPGELFF
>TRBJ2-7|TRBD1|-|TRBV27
TGTGCCAGCAGTGTACGGACAGGGGGCTTCTACGAGCAGTACTTC
CASSVRTGGFYEQYF
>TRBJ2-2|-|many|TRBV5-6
TGTGCCAGCAGCTTGGCTTACACCGGGGAGCTGTTTTTT
CASSLAYTGELFF